This note documents a single TCR beta chain sequence. As yet, its antigen is unknown. The PCR employed 60 Vbeta primers together with 13 Jbeta primers. TCRdb's copy holds only in-frame clones and misses some; the assay was immunoSEQ multiplex PCR. The sample has around 200,000 clones; about 80% are singletons. Donors had nominal health at sampling but likely had unrecorded immune exposures. This sample was included in a study of cytomegalovirus exposure and HLA in healthy donors. Study-level points and caveats: Later, an analysis showed that TCR beta chains associated with HLA were more clonally expanded than others that were equally common. TCR beta chain V- and J-gene trimming was linked, in a later analysis, to a missense variant in DCLRE1C.

Sequencing was carried out using PBMCs. The source of this sequence is a boy aged 5-17 years in good health and CMV-seronegative.

This CDR3 is CASTAGSGEVDTQYF. Written as DNA, the CDR3 is TGTGCCAGCACCGCGGGTAGCGGGGAGGTAGATACGCAGTATTTT. The chain recombines TRBV4-2 with TRBJ2-3; 8 bases agree with TRBD2. Looked up from germline, CDR1 is LGHNA and CDR2 is YNFKEQ. With V trimmed by 7 bases and J by 5 bases, 11 bases remained unmatched. The CDR3 has 15 residues.